The 27 T cell receptor beta chains below were found in one sample sequenced in a study of T cell changes during pregnancy in multiple sclerosis. Some clones are missing from TCRdb's copy, which holds only in-frame ones; the method was immunoSEQ multiplex PCR. The profile shows some 60,000 clones, about 90% of them singletons. Sequenced material: peripheral blood, taken in the second trimester of pregnancy. These receptors were collected from a female donor in good health, enrolled as a control in a pregnancy study.

The rearrangement joins TRBV5-1 to TRBJ2-7; 8 nucleotides agree with TRBD1. The germline V gene encodes CDR1 SGHRS and CDR2 YFSETQ. Unmatched junction bases numbered 8, after V lost 5 bases and J lost 4 bases. CDR3 length equals 14 residues. The CDR3 bases are TGCGCCAGCAGACGAGGGACAGGCCAGTACGAGCAGTACTTC. Encoded protein: CASRRGTGQYEQYF.

This sequence joins TRBV6-4 and TRBJ1-3; 7 bases line up with TRBD1. Germline V gives CDR1 MRHNA, CDR2 SNTAGT. CDR3 length: 17 residues. V lost 3 bases and J lost 0; bases outside the gene matches: 8. CDR3 amino acids: CASSDRGQRPSGNTIYF. Written as DNA, the CDR3 is TGTGCCAGCAGTGATAGGGGACAGCGACCCTCTGGAAACACCATATATTTT.

This clone appeared once. The chain employs TRBV27 and TRBJ2-1; the match to TRBD2 covers 8 bases. CDR3 length equals 13 residues. V lost 5 bases and J lost 7; bases outside the gene matches: 4. Per the germline V gene, CDR1 is MNHEY and CDR2 is SMNVEV (reference sequence). The CDR3 region is CASSSGRWNEQFF. In DNA, the CDR3 is TGTGCCAGCAGTAGCGGGAGATGGAATGAGCAGTTCTTC.

This rearrangement joins TRBV6-5 to TRBJ1-4, with D tentatively TRBD1 (5 bases). Between the trimmed V and J ends, which lost 5 bases and 1 base, there was a span of 8 bases. CDR3 size: 14 residues. Per the germline V gene, CDR1 is MNHEY and CDR2 is SVGAGI. This chain's CDR3 is CASSGAGTNEKLFF. The CDR3 DNA sequence: TGTGCCAGCAGTGGGGCAGGAACTAATGAAAAACTGTTTTTT.

This clone was detected a few times. This chain uses TRBV30 with TRBJ2-7; TRBD1 matches 9 bases. V shed 3 bases, J shed 6 bases, and the junction held 9 bases outside the gene matches. Germline V gene sequence: CDR1 GTSNPN, CDR2 SVGIG (reference sequence). The CDR3 runs 14 residues. CDR3 in DNA: TGTGCCTGGAGGGTAGGGACAGGGAGTGGCGAGCAGTACTTC. This sequence encodes CAWRVGTGSGEQYF.

This chain links TRBV6-1 with TRBJ2-1; the D gene is possibly TRBD1 (6 bases). V lost 7 bases to trimming and J lost 9 bases, with 19 bases between them. This CDR3 has 14 amino acids. The germline gives CDR1 MNHNS, CDR2 SASEGT. The chain's CDR3 is CASIMNLEGGEQFF. The CDR3 DNA is TGTGCCAGCATCATGAATTTGGAAGGGGGTGAGCAGTTCTTC.

The count of this clone is one. The V call is TRBV10-3, the J call TRBJ1-6, with D tentatively TRBD1 (5 bases). CDR1 is ENHRY and CDR2 is SYGVKD in the germline V gene. Trimming took 4 bases from V and 0 from J, leaving 10 bases between them. The CDR3 covers 16 residues. CDR3 in DNA: TGTGCCATCAGTGCTGGGGGGAGCTCCTATAATTCACCCCTCCACTTT. Amino acid sequence: CAISAGGSSYNSPLHF.

The rearrangement joins TRBV28 to TRBJ1-1, with D hard to call. The length of the CDR3 is 11 residues. Trimming shortened V by 6 bases and J by 11 bases, and 13 bases separated the two germline ends. Germline values: CDR1 MDHEN, CDR2 SYDVKM. CDR3 sequence reads: CASRSNGVAFF. Here the CDR3 DNA reads TGTGCCAGCAGATCGAACGGGGTGGCTTTCTTT.

The chain links TRBV10-3 to TRBJ1-2; maybe TRBD1 (5 bases). Germline assignment: CDR1 ENHRY and CDR2 SYGVKD. V lost 6 bases to trimming and J lost 4 bases, with 15 bases between them. The CDR3 is made up of 14 amino acids. The CDR3 DNA reads TGTGCCATCAGCCCCAGGGAAGGTGGCTATGGCTACACCTTC. Amino acids: CAISPREGGYGYTF.

The chain is built from TRBV7-9 and TRBJ2-7, with D perhaps TRBD2 (6 bases). Looked up from germline, CDR1 is SEHNR and CDR2 is FQNEAQ (reference sequence). Trimming stripped 5 bases from V and 4 bases from J, with 21 bases between. The CDR3 runs to 16 residues. The CDR3 loop reads CASSPKLRIGGYEQYF. For the CDR3, the DNA is TGTGCCAGCAGCCCGAAGTTGCGTATTGGAGGGTACGAGCAGTACTTC.

The chain is built from TRBV18 and TRBJ2-5; tentative D call: TRBD1 (5 bases). The ends were cut back, 2 bases at V and 4 bases at J, with 11 bases in the middle. This CDR3 is 14 amino acids long. CDR1 KGHSH and CDR2 LQKENI come from the germline V gene. CDR3 DNA sequence: TGTGCCAGCTCACCAATGGCAGGGCGAGAGACCCAGTACTTC. Its protein is CASSPMAGRETQYF.

This rearrangement joins TRBV6-5 to TRBJ2-5; TRBD1 is a possible D gene (5 bases). Trimming took off 6 bases at V and 5 bases at J, with 16 bases between the two ends. CDR1 is MNHEY and CDR2 is SVGAGI in the germline V gene. The CDR3 is 14 residues long. CDR3 loop: CASRLRVPGETQYF. DNA for the CDR3: TGTGCCAGCAGGCTCAGGGTTCCCGGGGAGACCCAGTACTTC.

In its sample, this clone was seen a few times. The genes are TRBV6-5 and TRBJ1-2, with D possibly TRBD1 on 6 matching bases. CDR3 length: 16 residues. The germline V gene encodes CDR1 MNHEY and CDR2 SVGAGI. Trimming removed 4 bases from V and 4 bases from J, with 19 bases in between. CDR3 bases: TGTGCCAGCAGTTCCCTCCTCACAGGGTGGGGCTATGGCTACACCTTC. It is translated as CASSSLLTGWGYGYTF.

This chain joins TRBV9 and TRBJ2-2, with 7 bases fitting TRBD1. V was clipped by 3 bases and J by 6 bases; unmatched bases: 5. The CDR3 extends over 14 amino acids. Per germline, CDR1 SGDLS and CDR2 YYNGEE. The CDR3 spells CASSAQGWAGELFF. CDR3 in DNA: TGTGCCAGCAGCGCACAGGGGTGGGCCGGGGAGCTGTTTTTT. The full variable domain, its missing parts supplied by reference TRBV9 and TRBJ2-2, is DSGVTQTPKHLITATGQRVTLRCSPRSGDLSVYWYQQSLDQGLQFLIQYYNGEERAKGNILERFSAQQFPDLHSELNLSSLELGDSALYFCASSAQGWAGELFFGEGSRLTVL.

The CDR3 DNA follows: TGCGCCAGCAGCCAAGGGTCAACAGGGGTCGAGCAGTACTTC. Amino acids: CASSQGSTGVEQYF. The V gene is TRBV4-3, the J gene TRBJ2-7; 7 bases match TRBD1. Germline V lookup: CDR1 LGHNA, CDR2 YSLEER. CDR3 length: 14 amino acids. The V segment lost 1 base and the J segment 6 bases; nucleotides outside the gene matches: 6.

This chain uses TRBV9 with TRBJ1-2; 10 bases match TRBD1. The CDR3 sequence is 15 residues long. Germline CDR1 reads SGDLS; CDR2 reads YYNGEE. V was pared by 3 bases and J by 4 bases, with 6 bases of the junction left unmatched. In DNA form, the CDR3 reads TGTGCCAGCAGCGATACTGGACAGGGGGTCTATGGCTACACCTTC. Translation: CASSDTGQGVYGYTF.

The CDR3 protein is CASSRTGDEGEQYF. CDR3 sequence (DNA): TGTGCCAGCAGCCGGACAGGGGATGAAGGCGAGCAGTACTTC. This rearrangement joins TRBV11-2 to TRBJ2-7; 9 positions agree with TRBD1. The CDR3 contains 14 residues. The V segment lost 5 bases and the J segment 6 bases; nucleotides outside the gene matches: 8. CDR1 and CDR2 (germline): SGHAT, FQNNGV.

This rearrangement joins TRBV11-3 to TRBJ2-1, with D hard to call. V was trimmed by 1 base and J by 8 bases, leaving 12 bases between them. Germline values: CDR1 SGHNT, CDR2 YENEEA. CDR3 size: 14 residues. DNA of the CDR3: TGTGCCAGCAGCTTAGGACTCCTTCGGGATGAGCAGTTCTTC. This sequence encodes CASSLGLLRDEQFF.

J is TRBJ2-6 and V is TRBV7-2; unclear D gene. From germline, CDR1 is SGHTA and CDR2 FQGNSA. The CDR3 length is 17 residues. V was clipped by 3 bases and J by 0 bases, with 12 bases between them. The CDR3 DNA sequence: TGTGCCAGCAGCTTCGCAGGATACGGCTCTGGGGCCAACGTCCTGACTTTC. Its translation is CASSFAGYGSGANVLTF.

The V and J genes are TRBV19 and TRBJ2-1; 8 bases align to TRBD2. The CDR3 is 15 residues long. V was pared by 7 bases and J by 4 bases, with 9 bases of the junction left unmatched. Looked up from germline, CDR1 is LNHDA and CDR2 is SQIVND (reference sequence). The CDR3 region is CASTIGGATYNEQFF. Written as DNA, the CDR3 is TGTGCCAGTACCATCGGGGGGGCCACGTACAATGAGCAGTTCTTC. Full variable domain (rest looked up from reference TRBV19 and TRBJ2-1): DGGITQSPKYLFRKEGQNVTLSCEQNLNHDAMYWYRQDPGQGLRLIYYSQIVNDFQKGDIAEGYSVSREKKESFPLTVTSAQKNPTAFYLCASTIGGATYNEQFFGPGTRLTVL.

In the case of this clone: A read error may produce the germline difference seen at one junction end. The CDR3 here is CASREDGITDTQYF. Here the CDR3 DNA reads TGTGCCAGCAGGGAAGACGGGATAACAGATACGCAGTATTTT. The V gene is TRBV2, the J gene TRBJ2-3; perhaps TRBD2 as D (5 bases). Germline CDR1 SNHLY, CDR2 FYNNEI. The CDR3 loop spans 14 amino acids.

V usage is TRBV27 and J usage is TRBJ1-3; perhaps TRBD1 as D (6 bases). Trimming left V 1 base short and J 5 bases short, with 15 bases between. The CDR3 has 16 amino acids. Germline V gives CDR1 MNHEY, CDR2 SMNVEV (reference sequence). The CDR3 DNA is TGTGCCAGCAGTTTATATGGGGACAATCGAAGAAACACCATATATTTT. Amino acids: CASSLYGDNRRNTIYF.

The V call is TRBV19, the J call TRBJ2-2; 10 bases align to TRBD1. The J segment lost 6 bases and the V segment lost 10 bases, leaving 17 bases of the junction unmatched. CDR3 length equals 17 residues. Germline V gene sequence: CDR1 LNHDA, CDR2 SQIVND (reference sequence). The CDR3 bases are TGTGCCACCAACCAACGCCGGGGGACAGGGGTTCCCGGGGAGCTGTTTTTT. Its translation is CATNQRRGTGVPGELFF. Combining the CDR3 with reference TRBV19 and TRBJ2-2 gives the whole variable domain DGGITQSPKYLFRKEGQNVTLSCEQNLNHDAMYWYRQDPGQGLRLIYYSQIVNDFQKGDIAEGYSVSREKKESFPLTVTSAQKNPTAFYLCATNQRRGTGVPGELFFGEGSRLTVL.

J is TRBJ2-5 and V is TRBV7-9; D not certain. Germline CDR1 is SEHNR and CDR2 is FQNEAQ (reference sequence). The CDR3 has 13 residues. V was cut by 3 bases and J by 2 bases, with 7 bases left in between. Here the CDR3 reads CASSLGVQETQYF. The CDR3 DNA reads as TGTGCCAGCAGCTTGGGCGTACAAGAGACCCAGTACTTC.

This clone was seen a few times. CDR3 coding DNA: TGTGCCAGCAGCTTTCCAGTCACTGAAGCTTTCTTT. It yields the protein CASSFPVTEAFF. The chain carries TRBV7-2 and TRBJ1-1; no clear D. Germline V gene data show CDR1 as SGHTA and CDR2 as FQGNSA. The CDR3 runs to 12 residues. V shed 3 bases and J shed 4 bases, with 6 bases lying between them.

The rearrangement joins TRBV5-6 to TRBJ1-2, with 8 bases aligning to TRBD1. Germline CDR1 SGHDT, CDR2 YYEEEE. J lost 4 bases, V lost 0 bases, and 8 bases had no gene match. This CDR3 is built from 16 residues. This CDR3 is CASSLGTGTGGYGYTF. The CDR3 DNA follows: TGTGCCAGCAGCTTGGGAACTGGGACAGGTGGCTATGGCTACACCTTC.

The chain uses TRBV18 and TRBJ1-2; 7 positions agree with TRBD1. The CDR3 is made up of 14 amino acids. Trimming at V came to 6 bases and at J to 4 bases, leaving 8 bases not matched to a gene. Germline loops: CDR1 KGHSH, CDR2 LQKENI. CDR3 sequence (DNA): TGTGCCAGCTCTCCGAGACAGGGATCCTATGGCTACACCTTC. Translation: CASSPRQGSYGYTF. The variable domain in full, with the rest retrieved from reference TRBV18 and TRBJ1-2, is NAGVMQNPRHLVRRRGQEARLRCSPMKGHSHVYWYRQLPEEGLKFMVYLQKENIIDESGMPKERFSAEFPKEGPSILRIQQVVRGDSAAYFCASSPRQGSYGYTFGSGTRLTVV.